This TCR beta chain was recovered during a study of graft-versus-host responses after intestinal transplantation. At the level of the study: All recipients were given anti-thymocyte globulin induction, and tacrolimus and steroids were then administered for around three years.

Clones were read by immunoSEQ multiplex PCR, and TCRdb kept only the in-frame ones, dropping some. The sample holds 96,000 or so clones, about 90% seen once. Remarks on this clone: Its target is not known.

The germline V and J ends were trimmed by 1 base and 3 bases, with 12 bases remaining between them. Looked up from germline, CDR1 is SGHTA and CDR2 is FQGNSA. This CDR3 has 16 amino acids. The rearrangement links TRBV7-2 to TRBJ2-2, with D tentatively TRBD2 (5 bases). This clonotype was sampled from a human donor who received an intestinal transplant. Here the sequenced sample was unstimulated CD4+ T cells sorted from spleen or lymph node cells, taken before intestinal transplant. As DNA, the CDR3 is TGTGCCAGCAGCTTAGGTTTCGGGGTGTACACCGGGGAGCTGTTTTTT. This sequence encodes CASSLGFGVYTGELFF.